These 10 T cell receptor beta chains were sequenced from one sample in a study of neurological immune-mediated disorders. Each CDR3 protein is one row after TCRdb ran MiXCR on the 5' RACE reads. The sample gives tens of thousands of distinct CDR3 sequences, roughly 10% of which show up once; approximately 9.7% is in the top ten. Time point indicated: longitudinal time-point 1 (baseline). The sample taken for sequencing was PBMCs. These receptor sequences come from a man aged 25 to 40 in good health.

This clonotype was detected many times. The CDR3 protein is CASSPYRQGILQPQHF. The CDR3 DNA sequence: TGTGCCAGCAGTCCATACCGCCAGGGTATCCTTCAGCCCCAGCATTTT. The chain uses TRBV28 and TRBJ1-5, with a possible D match to TRBD1 (5 bases). Trimming took off 5 bases at V and 6 bases at J, with 20 bases between the two ends. The V gene's germline CDR1 is MDHEN and CDR2 SYDVKM. This CDR3 contains 16 residues.

The chain recombines TRBV7-6 with TRBJ1-2; D gene uncertain. Germline V gene data show CDR1 as SGHVS and CDR2 as FNYEAQ. The CDR3 contains 16 residues. V lost 1 base to trimming and J lost 8 bases, with 20 bases between them. The CDR3 sequence: CASSLVSRASIGGYTF. The CDR3 DNA follows: TGTGCCAGCAGCTTAGTCTCCCGGGCCTCCATAGGGGGCTACACCTTC.

This clonotype has at least ten counts. The CDR3 DNA sequence: TGTGCCAGCAACTCACTGAGCGGGAGTTGGGTAAATGAGCAGTTCTTC. This encodes CASNSLSGSWVNEQFF. This chain connects TRBV7-9 to TRBJ2-1, with 8 bases matching TRBD2. Germline-derived CDR1 and CDR2 are SEHNR and FQNEAQ (reference sequence). The CDR3 runs 16 residues. V was pared by 7 bases and J by 7 bases, with 15 bases of the junction left unmatched.

The V call is TRBV16, the J call TRBJ2-2, with 9 bases fitting TRBD1. Germline CDR1 is KGHSY and CDR2 is FQNENV. The CDR3 is made up of 16 amino acids. The junction had 6 bases not matched to a gene; V was cut back by 4 bases and J by 3 bases. CDR3: CASSLVDRGDTGELFF. Here the CDR3 DNA reads TGTGCCAGCAGCCTAGTGGACAGGGGCGACACCGGGGAGCTGTTTTTT.

This clonotype was detected ten times or more. The V and J genes are TRBV5-1 and TRBJ2-5, with 12 bases matching TRBD2. V shed 3 bases, J shed 5 bases, and the junction held 11 bases outside the gene matches. The CDR3 has 17 residues. CDR1 and CDR2 (germline): SGHRS, YFSETQ. CDR3 protein: CASSSHGLAGLAETQYF. CDR3 nucleotide sequence: TGCGCCAGCAGCTCCCATGGACTAGCGGGGTTGGCGGAGACCCAGTACTTC.

V is TRBV20-1 and J is TRBJ1-5; D remains ambiguous. The CDR3 spans 14 residues. Germline CDR1 and CDR2: DFQATT and SNEGSKA (reference sequence). With 2 bases removed from V and 0 bases from J, the gap between germline ends came to 8 bases. This CDR3 reads CSARLGVSNQPQHF. CDR3 in DNA: TGCAGTGCTAGACTGGGAGTTAGCAATCAGCCCCAGCATTTT.

This clonotype has at least ten counts. The chain has TRBV5-1 and TRBJ2-4, with 11 bases that match TRBD2. Germline loops: CDR1 SGHRS, CDR2 YFSETQ. The junction had 8 bases not matched to a gene; V was cut back by 0 bases and J by 6 bases. This CDR3 comprises 17 residues. This chain's CDR3 is CASSLDDSGRAGNIQYF. The CDR3 DNA is TGCGCCAGCAGCTTGGATGATAGCGGGAGGGCCGGAAACATTCAGTACTTC.

Ten or more counts support this clonotype. The chain joins TRBV12-3 or TRBV12-4 to TRBJ2-7, with D tentatively TRBD2 (5 bases). Trimming pared 8 bases from V and 0 bases from J, leaving 14 bases between. This CDR3 region has 14 residues. The CDR3 DNA follows: TGTGCCAGCTCTCAGCGGAGCCTCTCCTACGAGCAGTACTTC. This gives the protein CASSQRSLSYEQYF.

This clonotype was counted many times. This chain joins TRBV18 and TRBJ1-1, with D unresolved. V dropped 3 bases and J dropped 4 bases, with 9 bases sitting between them. Germline-derived CDR1 and CDR2 are KGHSH and LQKENI. This CDR3 is 13 amino acids long. CDR3 DNA sequence: TGTGCCAGCTCACCTACAGTGAGCACTGAAGCTTTCTTT. Its protein product is CASSPTVSTEAFF.

This clonotype was detected ten times or more. The J gene is TRBJ2-1, the V gene TRBV20-1, with 8 bases that match TRBD1. The CDR3 runs 15 residues. Germline trimming cut 5 bases from V and 8 bases from J; bases unmatched to any gene: 14. Germline V CDR1 and CDR2: DFQATT, SNEGSKA (reference sequence). This chain's CDR3 is CSAGARDRSLYEQFF. The CDR3 DNA reads as TGCAGTGCTGGGGCCCGGGACAGGAGCCTGTATGAGCAGTTCTTC.